This T cell receptor beta chain is from a study of shared clonotypes between healthy human individuals. Of note for this clone: The antigen is undetermined.

Some clones are missing from TCRdb's copy, which holds only in-frame ones; the method was immunoSEQ multiplex PCR. The data show approximately 600,000 clones, 85% to 95% seen once. Study-level findings and limits: It was the non-shared clonotypes that had lower generation probabilities than clonotypes shared by all four donors.

CDR1 MNHNS and CDR2 SASEGT come from the germline V gene. This CDR3 region has 16 residues. Trimming took off 2 bases at V and 3 bases at J, with 15 bases between the two ends. Cells designated naive CD8 were CD45RO-negative and were positively selected for CCR7, with terminally differentiated effector memory CD45RA+ cells excluded. Nashville, Tennessee was home to all donors, who were Caucasian adults. The rearrangement links TRBV6-1 to TRBJ2-3, with D unclear. The sample consisted of naive CD8+ T cells sorted from blood. This TCR was sampled from a woman aged 25 to 39 in good health. DNA for the CDR3: TGTGCCAGCAGTGAACGGGTTTTAGGCGTAACAGATACGCAGTATTTT. Translating it yields CASSERVLGVTDTQYF.